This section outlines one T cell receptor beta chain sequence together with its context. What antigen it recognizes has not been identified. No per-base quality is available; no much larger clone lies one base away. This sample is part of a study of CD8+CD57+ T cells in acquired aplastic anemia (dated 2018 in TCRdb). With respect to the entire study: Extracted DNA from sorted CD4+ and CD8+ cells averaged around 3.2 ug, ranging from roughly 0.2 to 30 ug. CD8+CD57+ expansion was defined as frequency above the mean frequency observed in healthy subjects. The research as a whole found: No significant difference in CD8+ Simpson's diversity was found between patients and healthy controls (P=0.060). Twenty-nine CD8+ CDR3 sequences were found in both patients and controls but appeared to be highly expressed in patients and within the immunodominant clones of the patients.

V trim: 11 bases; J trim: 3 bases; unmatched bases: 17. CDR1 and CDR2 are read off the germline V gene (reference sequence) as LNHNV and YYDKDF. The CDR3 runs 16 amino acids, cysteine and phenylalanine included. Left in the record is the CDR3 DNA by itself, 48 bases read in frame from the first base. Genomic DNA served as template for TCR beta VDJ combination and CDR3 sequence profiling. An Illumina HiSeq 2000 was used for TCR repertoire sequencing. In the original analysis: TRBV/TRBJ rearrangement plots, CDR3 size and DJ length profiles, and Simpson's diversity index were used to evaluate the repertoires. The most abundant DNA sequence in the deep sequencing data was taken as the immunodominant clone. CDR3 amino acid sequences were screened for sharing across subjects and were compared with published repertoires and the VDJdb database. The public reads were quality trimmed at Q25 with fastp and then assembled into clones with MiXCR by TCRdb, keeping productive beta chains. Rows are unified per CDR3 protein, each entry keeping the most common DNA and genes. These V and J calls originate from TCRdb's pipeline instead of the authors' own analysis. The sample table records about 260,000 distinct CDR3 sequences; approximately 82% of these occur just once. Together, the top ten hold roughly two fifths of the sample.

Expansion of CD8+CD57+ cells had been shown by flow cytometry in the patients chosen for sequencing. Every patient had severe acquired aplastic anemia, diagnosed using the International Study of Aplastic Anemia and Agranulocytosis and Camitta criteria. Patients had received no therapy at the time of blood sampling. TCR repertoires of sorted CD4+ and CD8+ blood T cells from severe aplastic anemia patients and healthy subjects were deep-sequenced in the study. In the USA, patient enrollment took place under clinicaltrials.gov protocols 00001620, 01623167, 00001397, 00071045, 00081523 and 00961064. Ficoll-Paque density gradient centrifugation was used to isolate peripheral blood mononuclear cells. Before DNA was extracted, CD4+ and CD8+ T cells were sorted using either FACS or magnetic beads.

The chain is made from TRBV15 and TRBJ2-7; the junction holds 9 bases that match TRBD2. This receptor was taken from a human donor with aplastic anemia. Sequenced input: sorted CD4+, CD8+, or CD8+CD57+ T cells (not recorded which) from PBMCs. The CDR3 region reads CASALSAAGGHYEQYF. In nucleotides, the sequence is TGTGCCTCCGCCCTTTCGGCAGCGGGAGGCCACTACGAGCAGTACTTC.